Sequencing of this T cell receptor beta chain was carried out in a study of graft-versus-host responses after intestinal transplantation. Study at large: Transplant types were multivisceral, liver-intestinal, or isolated intestinal. Points from the study as a whole: Detection of GvH clones occurred in recipient marrow, and some had their first appearance in ileum or blood.

Produced via immunoSEQ multiplex PCR; TCRdb's table is partial and in-frame only. In the table there are 35,000 to 45,000 clones, around 94% of which are singletons. Concerning this clone itself: Its specificity is not known.

Germline loops: CDR1 KGHSH, CDR2 LQKENI. There are 15 residues in the CDR3. V lost 1 base and J lost 12, with 21 bases in between. This specimen was unstimulated CD4+ T cells sorted from spleen or lymph node cells, taken before transplant. This chain links TRBV18 with TRBJ1-1; possibly TRBD1 for D (5 bases). The receptor was isolated from a human donor who was the organ donor for an intestinal transplant. CDR3 residues: CASSPLFLSDLGPFF. For the CDR3, the DNA is TGTGCCAGCTCACCACTTTTCCTGTCAGATTTGGGGCCTTTCTTT.